These T cell receptor beta chains were read from a single sample in a study of blood T cell repertoires in COVID-19. Generated by immunoSEQ multiplex PCR, the TCRdb table keeps only in-frame clones and is missing some. The sample includes 35,000 to 50,000 clones, 90% seen only once; the top ten take 2.5% to 3%. Sequenced input: peripheral blood. Every receptor here comes from a man aged 50 to 59 with active COVID-19. Both conserved end residues are part of each CDR3. Fields, in order: D gene, J gene, V gene, clone size, CDR3 length, CDR3 DNA, CDR3 protein. A D gene is named only where the DNA matches it firmly. Some rows have no size entry. The others give once, few or many, or a class for an expanded clone.

>TRBD1|TRBJ2-2|TRBV20-1|.|15
TGCAGTGCTAGTTCCCCAGGGGGCGTCACCGGGGAGCTGTTTTTT
CSASSPGGVTGELFF
>TRBD2|TRBJ2-2|TRBV10-3|.|16
TGTGCCATCGGAGACTTGGCGGGGGGAAACACCGGGGAGCTGTTTTTT
CAIGDLAGGNTGELFF
>TRBD2|TRBJ2-1|TRBV11-1|few|15
TGTGCCAGCAGCTTTAGCGGGGGGAAATACAATGAGCAGTTCTTC
CASSFSGGKYNEQFF
>.|TRBJ1-2|TRBV21-1|.|13
TGTGCCAGCAGGCTCGGACAGGGCAATGGCTACACCTTC
CASRLGQGNGYTF
>.|TRBJ1-4|TRBV9|.|15
TGTGCCAGCAGCGTGGGCAGGGTGTCTAATGAAAAACTGTTTTTT
CASSVGRVSNEKLFF
>TRBD1|TRBJ1-2|TRBV9|.|17
TGTGCCAGCAGCGTAGGGACAGGGGCCGATTTTCATTATGGCTACACCTTC
CASSVGTGADFHYGYTF
>TRBD1|TRBJ1-5|TRBV7-8|.|15
TGTGCCAGCAGCTTTACCGGGACAGGTAATCAGCCCCAGCATTTT
CASSFTGTGNQPQHF
>TRBD2|TRBJ2-7|TRBV7-2|.|15
TGTGCCAGCAGCTTAGTGGCGGGGGAGTTCTACGAGCAGTACTTC
CASSLVAGEFYEQYF
>.|TRBJ2-7|TRBV28|few|18
TGTGCCAGCAGTTTGCCGGGACATCCGCCGCGAGGGACCTACGAGCAGTACTTC
CASSLPGHPPRGTYEQYF
>TRBD1|TRBJ2-5|TRBV5-1|.|16
TGCGCCAGCAGCTTGGATGGGACAGGGGGTTCGGAGACCCAGTACTTC
CASSLDGTGGSETQYF
>TRBD1|TRBJ1-4|TRBV28|.|14
TGTGCCTCTTTCCCGGGACAGACTAATGAAAAACTGTTTTTT
CASFPGQTNEKLFF
>.|TRBJ2-7|TRBV6-1|.|14
TGTGCCAGCAGTGAAATGATGTCCGGCTACGAGCAGTACTTC
CASSEMMSGYEQYF
>.|TRBJ2-6|TRBV13|.|15
TGTGCCAGCAGCTTAGGGAGGGCTGGGGCCAACGTCCTGACTTTC
CASSLGRAGANVLTF
>TRBD1|TRBJ1-2|TRBV6-5|.|13
TGTGCCAGCGACACGACAGGGGGCTATGGCTACACCTTC
CASDTTGGYGYTF
>TRBD1|TRBJ1-1|TRBV5-5|.|15
TGTGCCAGCAGCCCGCCTAGACAGGGCAGGACTGAAGCTTTCTTT
CASSPPRQGRTEAFF
>TRBD1|TRBJ2-1|TRBV24-1|.|16
TGTGCCACCAGTGATTCGTGGGACAGGGTTGACAATGAGCAGTTCTTC
CATSDSWDRVDNEQFF